The 29 T cell receptor beta chains below come from one sample, sequenced in a study of cytomegalovirus exposure and HLA in healthy donors. PCR amplification relied on 60 Vbeta primers (plus 13 Jbeta primers). The repertoire was sequenced with immunoSEQ multiplex PCR; TCRdb's copy has only in-frame clones and lacks some. The sample lists around 96,000 clones; 64% were seen once. The sample taken for sequencing was PBMCs. All receptors derive from a man aged 60 to 69 in good health and CMV-seronegative.

The chain is built from TRBV6-6 and TRBJ2-7; D remains ambiguous. The length of the CDR3 is 12 residues. Germline CDR1 and CDR2: MNHNY and SVGAGI (reference sequence). Trimming pared 2 bases from V and 7 bases from J, leaving 9 bases between. The CDR3 sequence: CASSYQAGEQYF. The CDR3 DNA sequence: TGTGCCAGCAGTTACCAAGCAGGAGAGCAGTACTTC.

V is TRBV5-1 and J is TRBJ1-2, with unresolved D. V lost 4 bases to trimming and J lost 4 bases, with 20 bases between them. The germline V gene has CDR1 SGHRS and CDR2 YFSETQ. CDR3 length: 16 amino acids. The CDR3 spells CASSEGLIRAGYGYTF. The CDR3 nucleotides are TGCGCCAGCAGCGAGGGCCTTATACGAGCGGGCTATGGCTACACCTTC.

In nucleotides, the CDR3 is TGCGCCAGCAGCACTGTTGGACTAGCGGGAGTAGACGAGCAGTTCTTC. It specifies CASSTVGLAGVDEQFF. The chain joins TRBV5-1 to TRBJ2-1; the match to TRBD2 covers 13 bases. CDR1 is SGHRS and CDR2 is YFSETQ in the germline V gene. The CDR3 loop spans 16 amino acids. V shed 4 bases, J shed 10 bases, and the junction held 11 bases outside the gene matches.

The V call is TRBV4-2, the J call TRBJ2-7; 7 bases match TRBD2. Germline loops: CDR1 LGHNA, CDR2 YNFKEQ. Trimming removed 1 base from V and 2 bases from J; junction bases left unmatched: 20. CDR3 length: 20 amino acids. CDR3 region: CASSQGRASGLVRGAYEQYF. The CDR3 bases are TGTGCCAGCAGCCAAGGTAGGGCTAGCGGCCTTGTCAGAGGAGCCTACGAGCAGTACTTC.

The V gene is TRBV5-1, the J gene TRBJ2-1; D is unresolved. Trimming removed 0 bases at V and 5 bases at J, with 9 bases between. CDR1 and CDR2 from the germline V gene are SGHRS and YFSETQ. This CDR3 is 14 amino acids long. Here the CDR3 reads CASSLGRLDNEQFF. The DNA for the CDR3 is TGCGCCAGCAGCTTGGGGCGGCTAGACAATGAGCAGTTCTTC. Drawing the rest from reference TRBV5-1 and TRBJ2-1, the complete variable domain is KAGVTQTPRYLIKTRGQQVTLSCSPISGHRSVSWYQQTPGQGLQFLFEYFSETQRNKGNFPGRFSGRQFSNSRSEMNVSTLELGDSALYLCASSLGRLDNEQFFGPGTRLTVL.

The chain has TRBV27 and TRBJ1-1; D remains unclear. Trimming stripped 4 bases from V and 2 bases from J, with 11 bases between. This CDR3 region has 14 residues. Germline V CDR1 and CDR2: MNHEY, SMNVEV (reference sequence). CDR3 region: CASSYQRGNTEAFF. Here the CDR3 DNA reads TGTGCCAGCAGTTACCAACGGGGAAACACTGAAGCTTTCTTT.

The chain joins TRBV7-7 to TRBJ2-2; D might be TRBD2 (5 bases). The V end lost 3 bases, the J end lost 4 bases, and 15 bases lay between the germline ends. The CDR3 has 16 amino acids. The germline gives CDR1 SSHAT, CDR2 FNYEAQ (reference sequence). The CDR3, as DNA: TGTGCCAGCAGCTTGGTCGCGGTGGCGGGCACCGGGGAGCTGTTTTTT. It yields the protein CASSLVAVAGTGELFF.

The chain couples TRBV6-6 to TRBJ2-1; D remains ambiguous. Germline V gene lookup returns CDR1 MNHNY and CDR2 SVGAGI (reference sequence). The CDR3 length is 15 residues. V was trimmed by 2 bases and J by 5 bases, leaving 13 bases between them. The CDR3 here is CASSYGRVINNEQFF. The CDR3 region has the DNA TGTGCCAGCAGTTACGGTCGGGTCATAAACAATGAGCAGTTCTTC.

The rearrangement uses TRBV9 and TRBJ1-1; D is ambiguous. The V and J ends lost 1 base and 1 base respectively, with 8 bases between them. This CDR3 contains 14 residues. Germline loops: CDR1 SGDLS, CDR2 YYNGEE. The CDR3 protein is CASSVPGSNTEAFF. The CDR3 region has the DNA TGTGCCAGCAGCGTACCAGGTTCGAACACTGAAGCTTTCTTT.

This clone has a handful of counts. V usage is TRBV11-3 and J usage is TRBJ2-1; 7 bases align to TRBD1. Germline values: CDR1 SGHNT, CDR2 YENEEA. The V and J ends lost 0 bases and 5 bases, in that order; junction bases with no gene match: 4. CDR3 length: 15 amino acids. The CDR3 reads CASSLDWDRDNEQFF. The CDR3 DNA follows: TGTGCCAGCAGCTTAGATTGGGACAGAGACAATGAGCAGTTCTTC. Variable domain in full (rest from reference TRBV11-3 and TRBJ2-1): EAGVVQSPRYKIIEKKQPVAFWCNPISGHNTLYWYLQNLGQGPELLIRYENEEAVDDSQLPKDRFSAERLKGVDSTLKIQPAELGDSAVYLCASSLDWDRDNEQFFGPGTRLTVL.

The chain combines TRBV7-2 with TRBJ1-1, with TRBD1 identical over 8 bases. J lost 0 bases, V lost 5 bases, and 8 bases had no gene match. The germline gives CDR1 SGHTA, CDR2 FQGNSA. This CDR3 region has 16 residues. The DNA for the CDR3 is TGTGCCAGCAGCCCCGGACAGGGAAGGGTGAACACTGAAGCTTTCTTT. This translates into CASSPGQGRVNTEAFF.

The V call is TRBV6-6, the J call TRBJ2-7, with 14 bases identical to TRBD2. Germline V gene data show CDR1 as MNHNY and CDR2 as SVGAGI (reference sequence). The junction had 4 bases not matched to a gene; V was cut back by 6 bases and J by 6 bases. The CDR3 contains 14 residues. CDR3 DNA sequence: TGTGCCAGCAGCTCCGGGACTAGCGGGGGCGAGCAGTACTTC. Translating gives CASSSGTSGGEQYF.

The chain links TRBV28 to TRBJ1-5, with D uncertain. This CDR3 comprises 14 residues. V lost 4 bases and J lost 2, with 9 bases in between. Germline lookup yields CDR1 MDHEN and CDR2 SYDVKM. This CDR3 reads CASSSQRRNQPQHF. The CDR3, as DNA: TGTGCCAGCAGTTCGCAGCGACGCAATCAGCCCCAGCATTTT.

This chain links TRBV2 with TRBJ2-7; 9 bases map to TRBD1. Germline V gene lookup returns CDR1 SNHLY and CDR2 FYNNEI. Losses at the gene ends were 8 bases for V and 6 bases for J; bases not matched to a gene: 11. CDR3 size: 14 residues. CDR3 amino acids: CASATVRTGVEQYF. The DNA for the CDR3 is TGTGCCAGCGCGACGGTCCGGACAGGGGTCGAGCAGTACTTC. Combining the CDR3 with reference TRBV2 and TRBJ2-7 gives the whole variable domain EPEVTQTPSHQVTQMGQEVILRCVPISNHLYFYWYRQILGQKVEFLVSFYNNEISEKSEIFDDQFSVERPDGSNFTLKIRSTKLEDSAMYFCASATVRTGVEQYFGPGTRLTVT.

The chain has TRBV5-4 and TRBJ2-7; D might be TRBD1 (5 bases). Germline-derived CDR1 and CDR2 are SGHNT and YYREEE (reference sequence). CDR3 size: 14 residues. With 3 bases removed from V and 1 base from J, the gap between germline ends came to 11 bases. CDR3 nucleotides: TGTGCCAGCAGCTATTCAGGGCTTTCCTACGAGCAGTACTTC. It is translated as CASSYSGLSYEQYF.

This clone was observed a single time. The chain carries TRBV18 and TRBJ1-5; D gene unclear. CDR3 size: 19 residues. V was clipped by 3 bases and J by 0 bases, with 21 bases between them. Germline-derived CDR1 and CDR2 are KGHSH and LQKENI. Written as DNA, the CDR3 is TGTGCCAGCTCACCGACCGGTCTGGGCGAAACATATAGCAATCAGCCCCAGCATTTT. It codes for CASSPTGLGETYSNQPQHF. The entire variable domain, with the rest obtained from reference TRBV18 and TRBJ1-5, is as follows: NAGVMQNPRHLVRRRGQEARLRCSPMKGHSHVYWYRQLPEEGLKFMVYLQKENIIDESGMPKERFSAEFPKEGPSILRIQQVVRGDSAAYFCASSPTGLGETYSNQPQHFGDGTRLSIL.

The CDR3 sequence: CASSGEVRAFF. Here the CDR3 DNA reads TGTGCCAGCAGTGGGGAGGTTCGTGCCTTCTTT. V is TRBV2 and J is TRBJ1-1; no clear D. The CDR3 runs to 11 residues. The germline V gene encodes CDR1 SNHLY and CDR2 FYNNEI. V shed 4 bases and J shed 14 bases, with 14 bases lying between them.

Only a few counts were recorded for this clone. This chain links TRBV4-2 with TRBJ2-1; 11 bases agree with TRBD2. The CDR3 length is 18 residues. Germline trimming cut 2 bases from V and 7 bases from J; bases unmatched to any gene: 13. Germline CDR1 reads LGHNA; CDR2 reads YNFKEQ. The CDR3 protein is CASSQLPQTSGMGNEQFF. The CDR3, as DNA: TGTGCCAGCAGCCAACTACCCCAGACTAGCGGGATGGGAAATGAGCAGTTCTTC.

V usage is TRBV2 and J usage is TRBJ1-1; TRBD1 aligns across 9 bases. Germline assignment: CDR1 SNHLY and CDR2 FYNNEI. With 7 bases clipped from V and 8 bases from J, the junction kept 8 bases outside the gene matches. This CDR3 spans 13 amino acids. The CDR3 loop reads CASNLDRGAEAFF. For the CDR3, the DNA is TGTGCCAGCAATTTGGACAGGGGCGCAGAAGCTTTCTTT.

This clone was found a few times. The chain couples TRBV7-3 to TRBJ2-5; TRBD2 aligns across 8 bases. The CDR3 has 15 residues. The trim removed 2 bases at V and 4 bases at J, leaving 6 bases unmatched. The V gene's germline CDR1 is SGHTA and CDR2 FQGTGA. The CDR3 sequence: CASSLLGGARETQYF. DNA of the CDR3: TGTGCCAGCAGCTTACTCGGGGGGGCAAGAGAGACCCAGTACTTC.

The V call is TRBV5-1, the J call TRBJ2-7, with D maybe TRBD1 (5 bases). The V gene lost 2 bases and the J gene lost 3 bases, with 9 bases spanning the gap. Per the germline V gene, CDR1 is SGHRS and CDR2 is YFSETQ. The CDR3 loop spans 13 amino acids. CDR3 sequence reads: CASSLNRLYEQYF. CDR3 DNA sequence: TGCGCCAGCAGCTTAAACAGGCTCTACGAGCAGTACTTC.

The genes are TRBV5-4 and TRBJ2-5; D remains unclear. This CDR3 has 13 amino acids. V lost 0 bases and J lost 5, with 8 bases in between. Germline lookup yields CDR1 SGHNT and CDR2 YYREEE (reference sequence). CDR3 loop: CASSLEQVETQYF. DNA for the CDR3: TGTGCCAGCAGCTTGGAACAAGTCGAGACCCAGTACTTC.

The chain combines TRBV10-2 with TRBJ2-3, with D possibly matching TRBD1 (5 bases). Germline V gene sequence: CDR1 WSHSY, CDR2 SAAADI. The V end lost 7 bases, the J end lost 6 bases, and 8 bases lay between the germline ends. There are 11 residues in the CDR3. In nucleotides, the CDR3 is TGCGCCAGCAAGGGGCCCGATACGCAGTATTTT. It specifies CASKGPDTQYF.

This clone was found a few times. The chain combines TRBV19 with TRBJ1-5, with 7 bases that match TRBD1. Germline trimming cut 2 bases from V and 5 bases from J; bases unmatched to any gene: 6. Looked up from germline, CDR1 is LNHDA and CDR2 is SQIVND (reference sequence). There are 15 residues in the CDR3. CDR3 nucleotide sequence: TGTGCCAGTAGTATACAGGGGGGCAAGGATCAGCCCCAGCATTTT. Its protein product is CASSIQGGKDQPQHF.

The chain recombines TRBV4-1 with TRBJ1-4, with D tentatively TRBD1 (5 bases). This CDR3 has 13 amino acids. V dropped 3 bases and J dropped 8 bases, with 10 bases sitting between them. Germline CDR1 is MGHRA and CDR2 is YSYEKL. The CDR3 DNA reads as TGCGCCAGCAGCCAGGGAAACAGGGAAAAACTGTTTTTT. It is translated as CASSQGNREKLFF.

This chain links TRBV29-1 with TRBJ1-1; D is perhaps TRBD1 (6 bases). CDR1 and CDR2 (germline): SQVTM, ANQGSEA. V was cut by 5 bases and J by 4 bases, with 14 bases left in between. This CDR3 is built from 13 residues. CDR3 sequence reads: CSVTDRLSTEAFF. CDR3 bases: TGCAGCGTTACAGACAGGTTAAGCACTGAAGCTTTCTTT.

CDR3 DNA sequence: TGTGCCAGCAGCTTAGATATGGGGACAGATGGCTACACCTTC. Protein product: CASSLDMGTDGYTF. The chain combines TRBV11-3 with TRBJ1-2, with 7 positions matching TRBD1. The CDR3 consists of 14 residues. Germline V gene lookup returns CDR1 SGHNT and CDR2 YENEEA. Unmatched junction bases numbered 4, after V lost 0 bases and J lost 6 bases.

This chain uses TRBV27 with TRBJ1-2, with D perhaps matching TRBD1 (6 bases). The CDR3 extends over 14 amino acids. The germline V gene encodes CDR1 MNHEY and CDR2 SMNVEV (reference sequence). The ends were cut back, 10 bases at V and 8 bases at J, with 23 bases in the middle. CDR3 sequence reads: CATYSGHSSRGYTF. The CDR3 DNA follows: TGTGCCACTTATTCGGGACATTCCTCCCGGGGCTACACCTTC.

The chain carries TRBV6-5 and TRBJ1-6; the match to TRBD1 covers 9 bases. J was trimmed by 6 bases and V by 6 bases; bases with no gene match: 6. Germline CDR1 is MNHEY and CDR2 is SVGAGI. This CDR3 spans 15 amino acids. CDR3 amino acids: CASRGQGLGNSPLHF. In nucleotides, the CDR3 is TGTGCCAGCAGGGGACAGGGACTTGGTAATTCACCCCTCCACTTT.